This record looks at one T cell receptor (beta chain) sequence and its context. This sample also contains other DNA sequences that code for the same CDR3. The data belong to a study of shared clonotypes between healthy human individuals. The CDR3 has 12 amino acids. The V end was cut by 5 bases, the J end by 5 bases, with 10 bases between. Germline lookup yields CDR1 GTSNPN and CDR2 SVGIG (reference sequence). Sequenced by immunoSEQ multiplex PCR; TCRdb stores in-frame clones only, minus some. This table holds about 2.4 million clones, 90% to 95% found once. The source of this sequence is a man younger than 30 in good health. Some clones in this sample may be carry-over from other donors' samples. The V call is TRBV30, the J call TRBJ1-3, with D maybe TRBD1 (6 bases). Sequenced sample: naive CD4+ T cells from PBMCs. Described subset: CD45RA+ positively selected. The CDR3 is CAWSGTRNTIYF. The DNA of the CDR3 is TGTGCCTGGTCCGGGACACGAAACACCATATATTTT.